A single sample is the source of the 30 T cell receptor beta chains below, sequenced in a study of CD8+ T cells in alopecia areata. Peripheral blood and lesional scalp punch biopsies were taken from alopecia areata patients. RNA extraction and reverse transcription yielded cDNA as sequencing template. The repertoire was sequenced with immunoSEQ multiplex PCR; TCRdb's copy has only in-frame clones and lacks some. The sample gives over 6,500 clones, roughly two thirds of which show up once; more than 13% is in the top ten. Specimen: skin, collected at week 0. All receptors come from a human donor with alopecia areata.

The rearrangement joins TRBV18 to TRBJ1-2; D unclear. The V gene's germline CDR1 is KGHSH and CDR2 LQKENI. Trimming took 2 bases from V and 2 from J, leaving 21 bases between them. The CDR3 spans 18 residues. CDR3 sequence (DNA): TGTGCCAGCTCACCATCCGCAGTGGCACTAGTGAAGAACTATGGCTACACCTTC. Protein sequence: CASSPSAVALVKNYGYTF.

V usage is TRBV7-9 and J usage is TRBJ2-7, with D tentatively TRBD2 (5 bases). Germline values: CDR1 SEHNR, CDR2 FQNEAQ (reference sequence). V lost 1 base to trimming and J lost 4 bases, with 14 bases between them. CDR3 length: 15 residues. CDR3 residues: CASSLGELRVYEQYF. In nucleotides, the CDR3 is TGTGCCAGCAGCTTAGGTGAGCTGCGGGTTTACGAGCAGTACTTC.

A few counts support this clone. The chain's CDR3 is CASSPQQGVNEKLFF. CDR3 bases: TGTGCCAGCAGCCCGCAACAGGGGGTAAATGAAAAACTGTTTTTT. This chain joins TRBV7-9 and TRBJ1-4; 8 bases match TRBD1. There are 15 residues in the CDR3. Germline CDR1 reads SEHNR; CDR2 reads FQNEAQ (reference sequence). The ends lost 5 bases at V and 5 bases at J; junction bases unmatched: 7.

The rearrangement links TRBV6-5 to TRBJ1-2, with 7 bases identical to TRBD1. The V segment lost 7 bases and the J segment 3 bases; nucleotides outside the gene matches: 8. CDR3 length equals 14 residues. Germline V CDR1 and CDR2: MNHEY, SVGAGI. The CDR3 DNA reads TGTGCCAGCACCAGGGACAGCCACTACTATGGCTACACCTTC. Its protein is CASTRDSHYYGYTF.

CDR3 in amino acids: CASSQEAAGGYTEAFF. The CDR3 DNA is TGCGCCAGCAGCCAAGAAGCCGCAGGGGGATACACTGAAGCTTTCTTT. The rearrangement links TRBV4-1 to TRBJ1-1; 7 nucleotides line up with TRBD1. CDR1 and CDR2 (germline): MGHRA, YSYEKL. V trimming: 0 bases; J trimming: 3 bases; junction bases outside the gene matches: 7. This CDR3 is built from 16 residues.

The V gene is TRBV30, the J gene TRBJ1-2; a possible D gene is TRBD1 (6 bases). CDR3 length: 13 amino acids. Trimming removed 3 bases at V and 7 bases at J, with 15 bases between. Per germline, CDR1 GTSNPN and CDR2 SVGIG (reference sequence). The chain's CDR3 is CAWSAQGVGGYTF. CDR3 DNA: TGTGCCTGGAGCGCACAGGGTGTTGGTGGCTACACCTTC.

The genes are TRBV27 and TRBJ2-2, with 9 nucleotides matching TRBD1. There are 16 residues in the CDR3. In germline, CDR1 is MNHEY, CDR2 SMNVEV (reference sequence). Trimming cost V 8 bases and J 7 bases; bases outside gene matches: 14. CDR3 in DNA: TGTGCCAGCTACTCCCGGGACAGGGTCTTTGGCGGGGAGCTGTTTTTT. As protein: CASYSRDRVFGGELFF.

The chain uses TRBV2 and TRBJ2-3; unclear D gene. Germline loops: CDR1 SNHLY, CDR2 FYNNEI. V was cut by 6 bases and J by 1 base, with 11 bases left in between. The CDR3 extends over 14 amino acids. CDR3 protein: CASRATRGTDTQYF. CDR3 bases: TGTGCCAGCAGGGCGACTCGCGGCACAGATACGCAGTATTTT. The entire variable domain, with the rest obtained from reference TRBV2 and TRBJ2-3, is as follows: EPEVTQTPSHQVTQMGQEVILRCVPISNHLYFYWYRQILGQKVEFLVSFYNNEISEKSEIFDDQFSVERPDGSNFTLKIRSTKLEDSAMYFCASRATRGTDTQYFGPGTRLTVL.

This rearrangement joins TRBV29-1 to TRBJ2-5; D may be TRBD1 (6 bases). V lost 5 bases and J 4 bases, leaving 11 bases between the germline ends. The CDR3 has 12 amino acids. Germline assignment: CDR1 SQVTM and CDR2 ANQGSEA. The CDR3 nucleotides are TGCAGCGTTACAAGAGGGGGAGAGACCCAGTACTTC. Amino acids: CSVTRGGETQYF.

J is TRBJ2-2 and V is TRBV5-1, with D maybe TRBD1 (5 bases). The CDR3 is 14 amino acids. Germline V lookup: CDR1 SGHRS, CDR2 YFSETQ. V dropped 1 base and J dropped 6 bases, with 10 bases sitting between them. The CDR3 nucleotides are TGCGCCAGCAGCTTGAGTTGGGGCGCCGGGGAGCTGTTTTTT. This translates into CASSLSWGAGELFF.

This sequence joins TRBV6-1 and TRBJ2-6, with unresolved D. The germline V and J ends were trimmed by 4 bases and 5 bases, with 21 bases remaining between them. The V gene's germline CDR1 is MNHNS and CDR2 SASEGT. This CDR3 has 18 amino acids. The DNA for the CDR3 is TGTGCCAGCAGTGGGAGAGCCTCTATGCAAAGTCGGGCCAACGTCCTGACTTTC. Its translation: CASSGRASMQSRANVLTF.

The chain couples TRBV2 to TRBJ2-1; D is possibly TRBD1 (5 bases). CDR1 SNHLY and CDR2 FYNNEI come from the germline V gene. The CDR3 spans 18 residues. V was shortened by 5 bases and J by 0 bases, with 20 bases between the two germline ends. The chain's CDR3 is CASSTNYRTRSSYNEQFF. The CDR3 coding sequence is TGTGCCAGCAGTACCAACTACCGGACAAGGAGCTCCTACAATGAGCAGTTCTTC.

This clone appeared a few times. CDR3 sequence: CATKGESYGYTF. CDR3 nucleotide sequence: TGTGCCACCAAGGGGGAATCCTATGGCTACACCTTC. The V and J genes are TRBV6-5 and TRBJ1-2, with D perhaps TRBD1 (6 bases). V shed 10 bases and J shed 4 bases, with 13 bases lying between them. CDR1 MNHEY and CDR2 SVGAGI come from the germline V gene. This CDR3 region has 12 residues.

The chain uses TRBV7-7 and TRBJ2-1; 11 bases line up with TRBD2. The CDR3 totals 15 residues. The ends lost 5 bases at V and 2 bases at J; junction bases unmatched: 2. Germline V gene lookup returns CDR1 SSHAT and CDR2 FNYEAQ (reference sequence). The CDR3 sequence: CASSATSGAYNEQFF. The CDR3 DNA is TGTGCCAGCAGCGCGACTAGCGGGGCCTACAATGAGCAGTTCTTC.

The chain joins TRBV2 to TRBJ2-7; 8 nucleotides match TRBD2. The CDR3 is made up of 13 amino acids. The germline V gene encodes CDR1 SNHLY and CDR2 FYNNEI. J gave up 2 bases and V 5 bases, and 2 bases lay outside the gene matches. DNA of the CDR3: TGTGCCAGCAGTAAGCGGGGGCCCTACGAGCAGTACTTC. Amino acid sequence: CASSKRGPYEQYF.

The chain joins TRBV19 to TRBJ1-1, with D maybe TRBD1 (5 bases). Trimming took 1 base from V and 1 from J, leaving 10 bases between them. Looked up from germline, CDR1 is LNHDA and CDR2 is SQIVND (reference sequence). This CDR3 contains 15 residues. In nucleotides, the CDR3 is TGTGCCAGTAGTATAGGCGGCAGGGAGAACACTGAAGCTTTCTTT. Amino acid sequence: CASSIGGRENTEAFF.

This clone occurred a few times. The V call is TRBV2, the J call TRBJ2-7; 10 nucleotides agree with TRBD1. Germline V lookup: CDR1 SNHLY, CDR2 FYNNEI. Germline trimming cut 4 bases from V and 3 bases from J; bases unmatched to any gene: 3. This CDR3 has 14 amino acids. CDR3 protein: CASSGQGAIYEQYF. For the CDR3, the DNA is TGTGCCAGCAGTGGACAGGGGGCAATCTACGAGCAGTACTTC.

V gene TRBV7-2 combines with J gene TRBJ2-1; no clear D gene. Per germline, CDR1 SGHTA and CDR2 FQGNSA. Trimming removed 2 bases from V and 1 base from J, with 9 bases in between. The CDR3 extends over 15 amino acids. In DNA form, the CDR3 reads TGTGCCAGCAGCTTAAATAGTCGGTCCTACAATGAGCAGTTCTTC. This encodes CASSLNSRSYNEQFF.

This clone occurred a few times. The chain uses TRBV6-6 and TRBJ1-5; 9 nucleotides line up with TRBD1. V was pared by 2 bases and J by 5 bases, with 4 bases of the junction left unmatched. CDR3 length: 15 residues. Germline V lookup: CDR1 MNHNY, CDR2 SVGAGI (reference sequence). CDR3 sequence: CASSYRDRGDQPQHF. Here the CDR3 DNA reads TGTGCCAGCAGTTACCGTGACAGGGGGGATCAGCCCCAGCATTTT.

This chain connects TRBV18 to TRBJ2-2; 7 nucleotides agree with TRBD2. The germline V gene has CDR1 KGHSH and CDR2 LQKENI. V shed 6 bases and J 1 base; nucleotides not matched to a gene: 2. The CDR3 loop spans 14 amino acids. The CDR3 here is CASSTGGNTGELFF. For the CDR3, the DNA is TGTGCCAGCTCGACGGGAGGGAACACCGGGGAGCTGTTTTTT. Together with reference TRBV18 and TRBJ2-2, the CDR3 gives the full variable domain: NAGVMQNPRHLVRRRGQEARLRCSPMKGHSHVYWYRQLPEEGLKFMVYLQKENIIDESGMPKERFSAEFPKEGPSILRIQQVVRGDSAAYFCASSTGGNTGELFFGEGSRLTVL.

A word on this clone: Other DNA variants within this sample encode the same CDR3. The J gene is TRBJ1-2, the V gene TRBV7-2, with D unresolved. Per the germline V gene, CDR1 is SGHTA and CDR2 is FQGNSA. V dropped 6 bases and J dropped 6 bases, with 17 bases sitting between them. This CDR3 has 14 amino acids. The CDR3 nucleotides read TGTGCCAGCAGTAAACCGTCCAGTAAGAATGGCTACACCTTC. Encoded protein: CASSKPSSKNGYTF.

This chain uses TRBV5-5 with TRBJ2-7; no clear D gene. Germline CDR1 is SGHKS and CDR2 is YYEKEE (reference sequence). With 1 base removed from V and 3 bases from J, the gap between germline ends came to 8 bases. The CDR3 runs 13 residues. CDR3 protein: CASSLWSFYEQYF. CDR3 nucleotide sequence: TGTGCCAGCAGCTTGTGGAGTTTCTACGAGCAGTACTTC.

This clone was observed a handful of times. The chain joins TRBV11-2 to TRBJ2-3; the D is unclear. The ends were cut back, 2 bases at V and 10 bases at J, with 16 bases in the middle. The CDR3 is 14 residues long. CDR1 and CDR2 from the germline V gene are SGHAT and FQNNGV. The CDR3, as DNA: TGTGCCAGCAGCTTAAGGGATCTGGTGGATTCGCAGTATTTT. Translating it yields CASSLRDLVDSQYF.

This clone was recorded once. This chain uses TRBV10-3 with TRBJ2-5, with unresolved D. The V end lost 4 bases, the J end lost 4 bases, and 4 bases lay between the germline ends. The CDR3 loop spans 11 amino acids. CDR1 is ENHRY and CDR2 is SYGVKD in the germline V gene. Written as DNA, the CDR3 is TGTGCCATCAGTGTCGGAGAGACCCAGTACTTC. This codes for CAISVGETQYF.

This rearrangement joins TRBV29-1 to TRBJ2-7; 12 nucleotides agree with TRBD2. The germline V gene has CDR1 SQVTM and CDR2 ANQGSEA. V shed 3 bases, J shed 0 bases, and the junction held 9 bases outside the gene matches. There are 17 residues in the CDR3. The DNA of the CDR3 is TGCAGCGTTGACGGGCTAGCGGGGGGGCGGAACTCCTACGAGCAGTACTTC. It encodes CSVDGLAGGRNSYEQYF.

V is TRBV6-6 and J is TRBJ2-7; 8 positions agree with TRBD1. The V gene's germline CDR1 is MNHNY and CDR2 SVGAGI (reference sequence). The V gene end was trimmed by 4 bases and the J gene end by 8 bases; junction bases not matched to a gene: 4. The CDR3 is made up of 12 amino acids. CDR3 in DNA: TGTGCCAGCAGTTCACAGGGGGACCAGCAGTACTTC. It specifies CASSSQGDQQYF.

The V gene is TRBV14, the J gene TRBJ2-3; D remains ambiguous. The CDR3 loop spans 14 amino acids. The V and J ends lost 1 base and 2 bases respectively, with 7 bases between them. In germline, CDR1 is SGHDN, CDR2 FVKESK. The CDR3, as DNA: TGTGCCAGCAGCCAAGGTTTCCCCACAGATACGCAGTATTTT. It codes for CASSQGFPTDTQYF.

The V gene is TRBV7-9, the J gene TRBJ1-1, with D tentatively TRBD1 (5 bases). Between the trimmed V and J ends, which lost 1 base and 1 base, there was a span of 7 bases. The CDR3 loop spans 14 amino acids. Looked up from germline, CDR1 is SEHNR and CDR2 is FQNEAQ (reference sequence). Written as DNA, the CDR3 is TGTGCCAGCAGCTTAGGTCAGGGGAACACTGAAGCTTTCTTT. The encoded protein is CASSLGQGNTEAFF.

The chain joins TRBV6-5 to TRBJ1-2; tentatively, D is TRBD1 (6 bases). This CDR3 region has 13 residues. CDR1 and CDR2 from the germline V gene are MNHEY and SVGAGI. V gave up 0 bases and J gave up 6 bases, with 8 bases separating them. The CDR3 DNA reads as TGTGCCAGCAGTTACTCACAGGGACATGGCTACACCTTC. This gives the protein CASSYSQGHGYTF.

The sample holds a few counts of this clone. The J gene is TRBJ2-2, the V gene TRBV10-3; TRBD1 agrees at 10 bases. V shed 3 bases and J 3 bases; nucleotides not matched to a gene: 4. The CDR3 is 16 residues long. Germline lookup yields CDR1 ENHRY and CDR2 SYGVKD. The CDR3 protein is CAISESGQGYTGELFF. The CDR3 bases are TGTGCCATCAGTGAATCGGGACAGGGGTACACCGGGGAGCTGTTTTTT.